This T cell receptor (beta chain) was recorded in a study of STAT5B mutations in CD4+ large granular lymphocyte leukemia. Germline values: CDR1 LNHDA, CDR2 SQIVND (reference sequence). CDR3 length: 15 residues. Trimming stripped 3 bases from V and 0 bases from J, with 8 bases between. Some clones are missing from TCRdb's copy, which holds only in-frame ones; the method was immunoSEQ multiplex PCR. Altogether roughly 40,000 clones are present, 65% to 90% being singletons, with the ten largest covering around 2.6%. Sequenced material: CD4+ T cells from blood buffy coats. V usage is TRBV19 and J usage is TRBJ2-2; D unresolved. This TCR came from a human donor in good health. In DNA, the CDR3 is TGTGCCAGTAGTATGGGTGCGCCGAACACCGGGGAGCTGTTTTTT. Residues: CASSMGAPNTGELFF.